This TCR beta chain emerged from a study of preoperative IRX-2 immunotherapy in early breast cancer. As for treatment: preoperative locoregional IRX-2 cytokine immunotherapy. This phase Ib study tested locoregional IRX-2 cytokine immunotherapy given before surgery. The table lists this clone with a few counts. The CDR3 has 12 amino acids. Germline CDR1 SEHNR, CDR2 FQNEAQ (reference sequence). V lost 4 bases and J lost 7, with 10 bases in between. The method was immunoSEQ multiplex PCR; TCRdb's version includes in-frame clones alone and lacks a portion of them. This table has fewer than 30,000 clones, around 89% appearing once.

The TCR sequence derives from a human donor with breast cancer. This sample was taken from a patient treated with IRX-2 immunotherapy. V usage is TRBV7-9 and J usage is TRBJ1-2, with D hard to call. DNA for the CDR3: TGTGCCAGCAGCTCCCGGTCGACTGGCTACACCTTC. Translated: CASSSRSTGYTF.